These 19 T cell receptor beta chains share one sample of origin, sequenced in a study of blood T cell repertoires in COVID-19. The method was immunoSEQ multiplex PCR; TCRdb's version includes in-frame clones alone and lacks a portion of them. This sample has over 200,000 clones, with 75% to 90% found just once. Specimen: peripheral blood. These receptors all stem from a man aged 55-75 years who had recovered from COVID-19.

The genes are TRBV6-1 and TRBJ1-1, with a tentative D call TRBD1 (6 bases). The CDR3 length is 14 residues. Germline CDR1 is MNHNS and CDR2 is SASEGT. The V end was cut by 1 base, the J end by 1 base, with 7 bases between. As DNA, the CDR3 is TGTGCCAGCAGTGAAGTGGACAGGAACACTGAAGCTTTCTTT. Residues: CASSEVDRNTEAFF.

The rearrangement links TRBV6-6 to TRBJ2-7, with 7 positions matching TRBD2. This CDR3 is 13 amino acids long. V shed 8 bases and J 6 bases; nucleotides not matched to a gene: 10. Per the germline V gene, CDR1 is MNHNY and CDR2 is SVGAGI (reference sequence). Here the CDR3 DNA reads TGTGCCAGCCGCCGGGAGGCCCAGTCCGAGCAGTACTTC. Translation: CASRREAQSEQYF.

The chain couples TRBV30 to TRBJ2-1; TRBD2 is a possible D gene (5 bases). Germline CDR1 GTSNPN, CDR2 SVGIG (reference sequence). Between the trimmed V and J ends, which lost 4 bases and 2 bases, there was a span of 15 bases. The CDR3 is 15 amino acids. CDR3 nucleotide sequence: TGTGCCTGGACCGGACTCACTTCGACCTACAATGAGCAGTTCTTC. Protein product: CAWTGLTSTYNEQFF.

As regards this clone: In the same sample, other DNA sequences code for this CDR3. The CDR3 DNA follows: TGTGCCAGCAGCGTAGGCCAGGGGGGTGAAAAACTGTTTTTT. It specifies CASSVGQGGEKLFF. The chain links TRBV9 to TRBJ1-4; 7 nucleotides line up with TRBD1. In germline, CDR1 is SGDLS, CDR2 YYNGEE. Trimming removed 0 bases from V and 7 bases from J; junction bases left unmatched: 3. There are 14 residues in the CDR3.

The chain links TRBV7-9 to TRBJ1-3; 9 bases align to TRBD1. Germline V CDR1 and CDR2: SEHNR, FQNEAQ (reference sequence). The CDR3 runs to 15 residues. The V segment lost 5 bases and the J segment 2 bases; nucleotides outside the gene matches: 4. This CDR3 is CASSPGQGTGNTIYF. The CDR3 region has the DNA TGTGCCAGCAGCCCGGGACAGGGTACTGGAAACACCATATATTTT.

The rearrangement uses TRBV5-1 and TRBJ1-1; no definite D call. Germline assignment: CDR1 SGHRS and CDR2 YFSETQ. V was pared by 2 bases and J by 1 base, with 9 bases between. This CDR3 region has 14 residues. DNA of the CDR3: TGCGCCAGCAGCTTAGTGGACTCGAACACTGAAGCTTTCTTT. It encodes CASSLVDSNTEAFF.

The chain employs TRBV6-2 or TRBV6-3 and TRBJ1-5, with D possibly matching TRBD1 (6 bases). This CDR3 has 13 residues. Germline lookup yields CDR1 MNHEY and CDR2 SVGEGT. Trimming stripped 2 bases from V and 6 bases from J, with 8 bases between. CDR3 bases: TGTGCCAGCAGTTACGAGGGGGTTCAGCCCCAGCATTTT. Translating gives CASSYEGVQPQHF.

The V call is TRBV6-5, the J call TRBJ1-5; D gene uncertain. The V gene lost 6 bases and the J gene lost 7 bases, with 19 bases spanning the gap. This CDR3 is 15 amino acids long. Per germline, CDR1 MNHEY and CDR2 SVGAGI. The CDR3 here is CASRVSVAPRQPQHF. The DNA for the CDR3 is TGTGCCAGCAGGGTCTCGGTGGCGCCGAGGCAGCCCCAGCATTTT.

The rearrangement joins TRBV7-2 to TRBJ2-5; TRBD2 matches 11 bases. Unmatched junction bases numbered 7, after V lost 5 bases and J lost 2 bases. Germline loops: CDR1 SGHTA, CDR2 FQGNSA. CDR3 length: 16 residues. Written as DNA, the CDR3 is TGTGCCAGCAGCCCTCCGGGACTAGCGGTTCAAGAGACCCAGTACTTC. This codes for CASSPPGLAVQETQYF. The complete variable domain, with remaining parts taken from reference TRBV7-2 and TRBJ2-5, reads GAGVSQSPSNKVTEKGKDVELRCDPISGHTALYWYRQSLGQGLEFLIYFQGNSAPDKSGLPSDRFSAERTGGSVSTLTIQRTQQEDSAVYLCASSPPGLAVQETQYFGPGTRLLVL.

The CDR3 DNA reads TGTGCCAGCAGCTTAGGGACAGGGGCGAGCAATCAGCCCCAGCATTTT. As protein: CASSLGTGASNQPQHF. This rearrangement joins TRBV7-2 to TRBJ1-5; TRBD1 agrees at 9 bases. Per germline, CDR1 SGHTA and CDR2 FQGNSA. V shed 1 base and J 1 base; nucleotides not matched to a gene: 2. The CDR3 runs to 16 residues.

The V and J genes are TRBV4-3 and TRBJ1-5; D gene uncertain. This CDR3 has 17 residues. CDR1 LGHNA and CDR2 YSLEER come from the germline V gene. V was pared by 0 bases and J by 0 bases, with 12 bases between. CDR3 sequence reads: CASSQDAASYSNQPQHF. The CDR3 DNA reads TGCGCCAGCAGCCAAGACGCGGCTTCCTATAGCAATCAGCCCCAGCATTTT.

This CDR3 reads CASSYDPRNTGELFF. CDR3 nucleotide sequence: TGTGCCAGCAGTTACGATCCCAGAAACACCGGGGAGCTGTTTTTT. This chain connects TRBV6-6 to TRBJ2-2; D gene uncertain. V was shortened by 2 bases and J by 2 bases, with 9 bases between the two germline ends. Germline CDR1 MNHNY, CDR2 SVGAGI (reference sequence). This CDR3 comprises 15 residues.

CDR3 region: CASRPPGLAGVNEQFF. CDR3 bases: TGTGCCAGCAGACCTCCGGGACTAGCGGGAGTGAATGAGCAGTTCTTC. The V call is TRBV7-2, the J call TRBJ2-1; 14 bases match TRBD2. CDR3 length equals 16 residues. J gave up 7 bases and V 6 bases, and 8 bases lay outside the gene matches. From germline, CDR1 is SGHTA and CDR2 FQGNSA.

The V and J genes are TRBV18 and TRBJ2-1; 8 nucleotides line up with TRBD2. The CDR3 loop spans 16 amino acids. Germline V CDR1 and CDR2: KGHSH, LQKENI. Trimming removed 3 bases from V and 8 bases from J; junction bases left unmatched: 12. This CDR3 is CASSPRAGLAGDEQFF. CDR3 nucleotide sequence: TGTGCCAGCTCACCCCGCGCAGGGCTAGCGGGCGATGAGCAGTTCTTC.

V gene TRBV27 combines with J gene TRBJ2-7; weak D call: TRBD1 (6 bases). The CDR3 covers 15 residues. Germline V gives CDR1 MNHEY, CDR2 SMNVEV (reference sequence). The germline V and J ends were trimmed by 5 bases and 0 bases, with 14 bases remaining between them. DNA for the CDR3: TGTGCCAGCAGTCCCTACCTGGACAGCTCCTACGAGCAGTACTTC. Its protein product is CASSPYLDSSYEQYF.

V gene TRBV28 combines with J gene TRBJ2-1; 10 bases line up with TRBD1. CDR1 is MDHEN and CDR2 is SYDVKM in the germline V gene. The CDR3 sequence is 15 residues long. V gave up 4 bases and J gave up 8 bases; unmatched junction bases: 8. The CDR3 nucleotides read TGTGCCAGCAGTTATTCCGGGACAGGGGCTCATGAGCAGTTCTTC. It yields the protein CASSYSGTGAHEQFF. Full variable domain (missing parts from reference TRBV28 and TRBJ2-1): DVKVTQSSRYLVKRTGEKVFLECVQDMDHENMFWYRQDPGLGLRLIYFSYDVKMKEKGDIPEGYSVSREKKERFSLILESASTNQTSMYLCASSYSGTGAHEQFFGPGTRLTVL.

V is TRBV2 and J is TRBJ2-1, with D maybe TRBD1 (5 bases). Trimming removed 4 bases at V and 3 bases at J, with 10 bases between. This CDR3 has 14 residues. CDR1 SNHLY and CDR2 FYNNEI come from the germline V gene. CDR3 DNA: TGTGCCAGCAGTGTCAGGGCTAACTACAATGAGCAGTTCTTC. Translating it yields CASSVRANYNEQFF.

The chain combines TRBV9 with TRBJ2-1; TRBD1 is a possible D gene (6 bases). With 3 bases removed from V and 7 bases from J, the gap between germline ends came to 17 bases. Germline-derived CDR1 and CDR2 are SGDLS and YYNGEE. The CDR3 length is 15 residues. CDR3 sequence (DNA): TGTGCCAGCAGCGCCAGGGGCCGGCAGGGTAATGAGCAGTTCTTC. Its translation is CASSARGRQGNEQFF. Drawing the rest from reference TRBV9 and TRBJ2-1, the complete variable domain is DSGVTQTPKHLITATGQRVTLRCSPRSGDLSVYWYQQSLDQGLQFLIQYYNGEERAKGNILERFSAQQFPDLHSELNLSSLELGDSALYFCASSARGRQGNEQFFGPGTRLTVL.

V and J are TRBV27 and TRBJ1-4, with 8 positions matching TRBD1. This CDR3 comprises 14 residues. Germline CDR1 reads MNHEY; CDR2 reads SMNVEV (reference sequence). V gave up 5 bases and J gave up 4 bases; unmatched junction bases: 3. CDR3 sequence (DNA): TGTGCCAGCAGTAACAGGGGGGGTAATGAAAAACTGTTTTTT. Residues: CASSNRGGNEKLFF.